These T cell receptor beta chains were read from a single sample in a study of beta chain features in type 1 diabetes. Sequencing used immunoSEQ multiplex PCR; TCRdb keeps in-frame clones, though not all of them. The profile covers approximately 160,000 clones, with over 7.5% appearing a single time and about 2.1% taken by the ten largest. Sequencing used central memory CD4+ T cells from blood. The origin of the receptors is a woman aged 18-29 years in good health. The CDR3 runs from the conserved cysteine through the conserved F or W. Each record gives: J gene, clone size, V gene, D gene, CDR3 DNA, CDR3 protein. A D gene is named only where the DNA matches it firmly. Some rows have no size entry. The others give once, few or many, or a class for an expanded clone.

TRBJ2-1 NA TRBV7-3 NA TGTGCCAGCAGCTTAATGCCCACTGAGAATGAGCAGTTCTTC CASSLMPTENEQFF
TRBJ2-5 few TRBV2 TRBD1 TGTGCCAGCAGCCCGGGACAGGGGGTGGAGACCCAGTACTTC CASSPGQGVETQYF
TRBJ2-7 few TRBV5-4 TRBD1 TGTGCCAGCAGCTCTGACCCCGGACAGGGCTACGAGCAGTACTTC CASSSDPGQGYEQYF
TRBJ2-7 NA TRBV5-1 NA TGCGCCAGCAGACAAAGAACAGGTCCGGAGTCCGAGCAGTACTTC CASRQRTGPESEQYF
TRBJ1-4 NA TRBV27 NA TGTGCCAGCAGTTTTGGCGGACAGACTAATGAAAAACTGTTTTTT CASSFGGQTNEKLFF
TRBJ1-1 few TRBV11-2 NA TGTGCCAGCATCACCGACCGACAGCGGAACACTGAAGCTTTCTTT CASITDRQRNTEAFF
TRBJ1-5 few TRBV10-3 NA TGTGCCATCAGTGAACAACAGGGTTCTCAGCCCCAGCATTTT CAISEQQGSQPQHF
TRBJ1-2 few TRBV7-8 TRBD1 TGTGCCAGCAGCCCCCGGACAGGGCTTGCGAACTATGGCTACACCTTC CASSPRTGLANYGYTF
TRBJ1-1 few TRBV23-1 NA TGCGCCAGCAGCAACAGGGAAGGAGCTGAAGCTTTCTTT CASSNREGAEAFF
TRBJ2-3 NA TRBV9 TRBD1 TGTGCCAGCAGCGTAGCTCTGACAGGGGTCACAGATACGCAGTATTTT CASSVALTGVTDTQYF
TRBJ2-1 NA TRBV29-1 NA TGCAGCGTCGGGGGACTGGCGAGCTCCTACAATGAGCAGTTCTTC CSVGGLASSYNEQFF
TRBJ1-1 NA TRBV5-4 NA TGTGCCAGCAGCTTGCAACAGGGGAACACTGAAGCTTTCTTT CASSLQQGNTEAFF
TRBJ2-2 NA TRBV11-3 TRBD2 TGTGCCAGCAGCTTAGGCGGACTAGCGGGAAGTGGTAGCGGGGAGCTGTTTTTT CASSLGGLAGSGSGELFF
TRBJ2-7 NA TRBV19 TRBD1 TGTGCCAGTAAGAGGTTCGGGACAGGGGACGGCGAGCAGTACTTC CASKRFGTGDGEQYF
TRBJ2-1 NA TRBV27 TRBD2 TGTGCCAGCAGTCAACGACTAGCGGGGGGTTACAATGAGCAGTTCTTC CASSQRLAGGYNEQFF
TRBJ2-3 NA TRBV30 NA TGTGCCTGGAGCGATAGGGACTTCACGCAGTATTTT CAWSDRDFTQYF
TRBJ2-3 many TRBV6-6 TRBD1 TGTGCCAGCAGTTACGACAGGGATGGGCACGCAGATACGCAGTATTTT CASSYDRDGHADTQYF
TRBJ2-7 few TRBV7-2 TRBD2 TGTGCCAGCAGCTTAGGACTAGCGGGAGGAGAGCAGTACTTC CASSLGLAGGEQYF
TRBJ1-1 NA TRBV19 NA TGTGCCAGTAGTATGGGACATTTGAACACTGAAGCTTTCTTT CASSMGHLNTEAFF
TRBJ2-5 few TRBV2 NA TGTGCCAGCAGTAAGGAGGCCCGAGAGACCCAGTACTTC CASSKEARETQYF
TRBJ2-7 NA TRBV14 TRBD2 TGTGCCAGCAGCCACGGCGGACTAGCGGGCTACTACGAGCAGTACTTC CASSHGGLAGYYEQYF
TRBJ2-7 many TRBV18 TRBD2 TGTGCCAGCTCACCACAGTCGGGACTAACCTACGAGCAGTACTTC CASSPQSGLTYEQYF
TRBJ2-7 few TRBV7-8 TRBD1 TGTGCCAGCAGCTTTGGGACAGGGGGCAAAACCCCATACGAGCAGTACTTC CASSFGTGGKTPYEQYF
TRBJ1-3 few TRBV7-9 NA TGTGCCAGCAGCTTAGAGCGGGGAAACACCATATATTTT CASSLERGNTIYF
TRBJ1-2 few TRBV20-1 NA TGCAGTGCACCGCAGGATAATGGCTACACCTTC CSAPQDNGYTF
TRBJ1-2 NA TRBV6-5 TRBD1 TGTGCCAGCAGTTATCCCCCCGGGACAGGTCTAGATGGCTACACCTTC CASSYPPGTGLDGYTF
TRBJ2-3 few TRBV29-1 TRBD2 TGCAGCGTTGTTTCTTCTAGCGGGAGTACAGATACGCAGTATTTT CSVVSSSGSTDTQYF
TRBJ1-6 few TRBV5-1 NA TGCGCCAGCAGCTATCACAGGGATAATTCACCCCTCCACTTT CASSYHRDNSPLHF
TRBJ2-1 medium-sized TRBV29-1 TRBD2 TGCAGCGTTGAGACTAGCGGGCGACAGTTCTTC CSVETSGRQFF
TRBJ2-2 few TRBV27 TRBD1 TGTGCCAGCAGTTTATACAGGGGACGTCCCGGGGAGCTGTTTTTT CASSLYRGRPGELFF
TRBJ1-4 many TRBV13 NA TGTGCCAGCAGCATCAGGATGGGTGAAAAACTGTTTTTT CASSIRMGEKLFF
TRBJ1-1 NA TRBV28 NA TGTGCCAGCAGTTTGCGGGGGAACACTGAAGCTTTCTTT CASSLRGNTEAFF
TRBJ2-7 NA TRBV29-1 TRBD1 TGCAGCGTTGAAGGGGGGGACAGGGCCTACGAGCAGTACTTC CSVEGGDRAYEQYF
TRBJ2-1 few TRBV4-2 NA TGTGCCAGCAGCCAAGATGTGGCGGGAAGCTCCTACAATGAGCAGTTCTTC CASSQDVAGSSYNEQFF
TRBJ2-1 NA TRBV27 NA TGTGCCAGCAGCCTGACAGGTAACTCCTACAATGAGCAGTTCTTC CASSLTGNSYNEQFF
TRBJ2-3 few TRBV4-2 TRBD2 TGTGCCAGCAGCCGAGAAGCGGGAGGCCCCGATACGCAGTATTTT CASSREAGGPDTQYF
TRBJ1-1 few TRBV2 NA TGTGCCAGCAGAGAGGGGGTGGCCACTGAAGCTTTCTTT CASREGVATEAFF
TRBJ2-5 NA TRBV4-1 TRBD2 TGCGCCAGCAGCCAAGATAGGACAGCGGGAGGGCAGGAGACCCAGTACTTC CASSQDRTAGGQETQYF
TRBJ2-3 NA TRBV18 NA TGTGCCAGCTCACCGGGGAGTGCGGCCCCGACGCAGTATTTT CASSPGSAAPTQYF
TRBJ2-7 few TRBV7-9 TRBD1 TGTGCCAGCAGTATCGGACAGGGGGCCACATACGAGCAGTACTTC CASSIGQGATYEQYF
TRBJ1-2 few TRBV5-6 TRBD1 TGTGCCAGCAGCCCTCTCGGACAGGGAGGCAACTATGGCTACACCTTC CASSPLGQGGNYGYTF
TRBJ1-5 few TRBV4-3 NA TGCGCCAGCAGCCAAGATAGGAGGGGTCAGCCCCAGCATTTT CASSQDRRGQPQHF
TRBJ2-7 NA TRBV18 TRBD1 TGTGCCAGCTCACCGGACAGGTTCTCCTACGAGCAGTACTTC CASSPDRFSYEQYF
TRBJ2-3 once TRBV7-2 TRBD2 TGTGCCAGCAGCCTAGGACTAGTCGATACGCAGTATTTT CASSLGLVDTQYF
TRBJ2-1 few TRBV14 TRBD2 TGTGCCAGCAGCCGAGGGACTAGCGGGATTAATGAGCAGTTCTTC CASSRGTSGINEQFF
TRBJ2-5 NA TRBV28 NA TGTGCCAGCAGTCCATCCCCTGGGCGGGAAGAGACCCAGTACTTC CASSPSPGREETQYF
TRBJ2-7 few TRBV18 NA TGTGCCAGCTCACCACGACAGTCCTACGAGCAGTACTTC CASSPRQSYEQYF